Following are 22 T cell receptor beta chains from one sample sequenced in a study of CD8+ T cells in alopecia areata. Investigators isolated RNA and reverse transcribed it into cDNA to act as the sequencing template. The table came from immunoSEQ multiplex PCR; TCRdb's copy has only in-frame clones and leaves some out. The sample contains some 180,000 clones, almost 65% of which appear only once. The sample consisted of CD4+ T cells sorted from blood, taken at week 0. These receptor sequences come from a human donor with alopecia areata.

The chain has TRBV29-1 and TRBJ1-1; TRBD1 might be the D (5 bases). Germline lookup yields CDR1 SQVTM and CDR2 ANQGSEA. The CDR3 consists of 14 residues. V lost 7 bases and J 3 bases, leaving 18 bases between the germline ends. CDR3 sequence (DNA): TGCAGCGGGCGATCGGACACCGGTGACACTGAAGCTTTCTTT. Protein sequence: CSGRSDTGDTEAFF.

The J gene is TRBJ1-1, the V gene TRBV29-1; 9 nucleotides line up with TRBD1. CDR3 length: 14 residues. Trimming took 6 bases from V and 1 from J; bases not matched to a gene: 6. Germline-derived CDR1 and CDR2 are SQVTM and ANQGSEA. CDR3 in amino acids: CSVHRGPSNTEAFF. The DNA for the CDR3 is TGCAGCGTCCACAGGGGGCCGTCGAACACTGAAGCTTTCTTT.

The gene calls are TRBV19 and TRBJ1-2; D is possibly TRBD1 (5 bases). Germline V gene lookup returns CDR1 LNHDA and CDR2 SQIVND (reference sequence). This CDR3 region has 12 residues. Trimming left V 6 bases short and J 13 bases short, with 18 bases between. CDR3 amino acids: CASSLLQGGPTF. CDR3 in DNA: TGTGCCAGTAGCCTACTCCAGGGAGGCCCCACCTTC. Full variable domain (remainder filled in from reference TRBV19 and TRBJ1-2): DGGITQSPKYLFRKEGQNVTLSCEQNLNHDAMYWYRQDPGQGLRLIYYSQIVNDFQKGDIAEGYSVSREKKESFPLTVTSAQKNPTAFYLCASSLLQGGPTFGSGTRLTVV.

The rearrangement joins TRBV29-1 to TRBJ1-2, with 7 bases lining up with TRBD1. The V gene end was trimmed by 6 bases and the J gene end by 5 bases; junction bases not matched to a gene: 6. The CDR3 covers 12 residues. Germline CDR1 is SQVTM and CDR2 is ANQGSEA. The CDR3 region has the DNA TGCAGCGTGATCGGGACAGCTTATGGCTACACCTTC. Translating gives CSVIGTAYGYTF.

J is TRBJ1-2 and V is TRBV29-1; tentative D call: TRBD1 (6 bases). Trimming took 7 bases from V and 4 from J, leaving 13 bases between them. Per germline, CDR1 SQVTM and CDR2 ANQGSEA. CDR3 size: 12 residues. The CDR3 DNA reads as TGCAGCGCACAGGGTTTAAGCTATGGCTACACCTTC. Encoded protein: CSAQGLSYGYTF.

In its sample, this clone was seen a few times. V is TRBV19 and J is TRBJ1-4; D not resolved. This CDR3 contains 13 residues. Trimming took off 2 bases at V and 6 bases at J, with 7 bases between the two ends. Germline CDR1 LNHDA, CDR2 SQIVND (reference sequence). CDR3 coding DNA: TGTGCCAGTAGTATAATCGGGGATGAAAAACTGTTTTTT. Protein product: CASSIIGDEKLFF.

There are a few counts of this clone. The rearrangement joins TRBV4-3 to TRBJ1-4; tentative D call: TRBD1 (5 bases). The CDR3 totals 15 residues. Deletions cut 5 bases from V and 0 bases from J, with 10 bases between. Germline values: CDR1 LGHNA, CDR2 YSLEER. The CDR3 here is CASSGHRSTNEKLFF. For the CDR3, the DNA is TGCGCCAGCAGCGGACACAGGTCAACTAATGAAAAACTGTTTTTT.

This chain joins TRBV29-1 and TRBJ2-6, with TRBD2 matching 8 bases. The ends lost 3 bases at V and 0 bases at J; junction bases unmatched: 1. CDR1 and CDR2 (germline): SQVTM, ANQGSEA. The CDR3 extends over 15 amino acids. The CDR3: CSVDGGASGANVLTF. CDR3 coding DNA: TGCAGCGTTGACGGGGGGGCCTCTGGGGCCAACGTCCTGACTTTC.

V gene TRBV29-1 combines with J gene TRBJ2-7; D may be TRBD1 (6 bases). Per germline, CDR1 SQVTM and CDR2 ANQGSEA. V dropped 7 bases and J dropped 7 bases, with 17 bases sitting between them. CDR3 size: 12 residues. DNA of the CDR3: TGCAGCGCTGGACAGAGCAGGTCGGAGCAGTACTTC. This sequence encodes CSAGQSRSEQYF.

The J gene is TRBJ2-3, the V gene TRBV27; 8 nucleotides agree with TRBD1. J gave up 5 bases and V 6 bases, and 7 bases lay outside the gene matches. CDR1 is MNHEY, CDR2 SMNVEV, per germline (reference sequence). CDR3 length equals 14 residues. The DNA for the CDR3 is TGTGCCAGCAGCCTTCAGGGGGCTAGAGATACGCAGTATTTT. Encoded protein: CASSLQGARDTQYF.

A remark on this clone: This specimen includes other DNA sequences encoding the same CDR3. The chain joins TRBV29-1 to TRBJ1-5, with 7 bases lining up with TRBD1. V gave up 4 bases and J gave up 5 bases; unmatched junction bases: 5. Germline-derived CDR1 and CDR2 are SQVTM and ANQGSEA. The CDR3 has 13 amino acids. The CDR3 DNA reads as TGCAGCGTTGGAGAGGGGGCCGATCAGCCCCAGCATTTT. Amino acids: CSVGEGADQPQHF.

This clone came up a few times. This chain links TRBV2 with TRBJ2-2; D not certain. CDR1 SNHLY and CDR2 FYNNEI come from the germline V gene. This CDR3 contains 15 residues. The germline V and J ends were trimmed by 6 bases and 1 base, with 12 bases remaining between them. CDR3 DNA sequence: TGTGCCAGCAGCCCAACCCGACAGAACACCGGGGAGCTGTTTTTT. Translation gives CASSPTRQNTGELFF.

The V gene is TRBV23-1, the J gene TRBJ2-1; 7 bases fit TRBD1. TRBV23-1 carries the ORF label, with uncertain function. This CDR3 is built from 14 residues. V dropped 4 bases and J dropped 4; count of bases not matched to a gene: 4. The CDR3 coding sequence is TGCGCCAGCAGTCCGGGACAGTCTTACAATGAGCAGTTCTTC. Translation: CASSPGQSYNEQFF.

The chain carries TRBV29-1 and TRBJ1-1, with 7 bases aligning to TRBD1. CDR1 is SQVTM and CDR2 is ANQGSEA in the germline V gene. With V trimmed by 4 bases and J by 1 base, 9 bases remained unmatched. This CDR3 is 15 amino acids long. This CDR3 reads CSVVRRGQENTEAFF. The CDR3 region has the DNA TGCAGCGTTGTACGAAGGGGGCAGGAGAACACTGAAGCTTTCTTT.

The J gene is TRBJ1-1, the V gene TRBV30; 8 nucleotides line up with TRBD1. CDR1 is GTSNPN, CDR2 SVGIG, per germline (reference sequence). The trim removed 4 bases at V and 5 bases at J, leaving 9 bases unmatched. The CDR3 consists of 14 residues. CDR3 region: CAWIAGGFGTEAFF. The CDR3, as DNA: TGTGCCTGGATTGCAGGGGGCTTTGGGACTGAAGCTTTCTTT.

This chain uses TRBV30 with TRBJ2-3; D uncertain. Trimming pared 3 bases from V and 0 bases from J, leaving 16 bases between. The length of the CDR3 is 16 residues. Germline assignment: CDR1 GTSNPN and CDR2 SVGIG (reference sequence). The DNA for the CDR3 is TGTGCCTGGAGACGGTCCGGGCTGGGCAGCACAGATACGCAGTATTTT. It encodes CAWRRSGLGSTDTQYF.

This clone was recorded a few times. The chain joins TRBV7-9 to TRBJ1-4; the D is unclear. The CDR3 runs 11 residues. The germline V and J ends were trimmed by 5 bases and 7 bases, with 5 bases remaining between them. CDR1 SEHNR and CDR2 FQNEAQ come from the germline V gene (reference sequence). CDR3 DNA: TGTGCCAGCAGCACGGGTGAAAAACTGTTTTTT. It encodes CASSTGEKLFF.

This clone was seen a few times. The V call is TRBV30, the J call TRBJ2-3; TRBD2 aligns across 12 bases. Germline CDR1 and CDR2: GTSNPN and SVGIG (reference sequence). With 2 bases clipped from V and 8 bases from J, the junction kept 5 bases outside the gene matches. The CDR3 totals 14 residues. The CDR3 sequence: CAWSPQLAGGTQYF. As DNA, the CDR3 is TGTGCCTGGAGTCCCCAACTAGCGGGGGGTACGCAGTATTTT. The variable domain in full, completed from reference TRBV30 and TRBJ2-3, reads SQTIHQWPATLVQPVGSPLSLECTVEGTSNPNLYWYRQAAGRGLQLLFYSVGIGQISSEVPQNLSASRPQDRQFILSSKKLLLSDSGFYLCAWSPQLAGGTQYFGPGTRLTVL.

This clone appeared once. V and J are TRBV29-1 and TRBJ2-2; 7 bases align to TRBD2. The CDR3 is made up of 14 amino acids. CDR1 SQVTM and CDR2 ANQGSEA come from the germline V gene. Trimming at V came to 7 bases and at J to 4 bases, leaving 9 bases not matched to a gene. The CDR3 DNA reads TGCAGCGGTGTTGGGGGAGGGGTCACCGGGGAGCTGTTTTTT. Protein: CSGVGGGVTGELFF.

The genes are TRBV14 and TRBJ1-2; no clear D gene. The V and J ends lost 1 base and 5 bases respectively, with 14 bases between them. The CDR3 extends over 15 amino acids. Looked up from germline, CDR1 is SGHDN and CDR2 is FVKESK. In nucleotides, the CDR3 is TGTGCCAGCAGCCAAGTACGGGGAGGAGGGTATGGCTACACCTTC. Translated, it gives CASSQVRGGGYGYTF.

V is TRBV18 and J is TRBJ2-3; 12 bases line up with TRBD2. Germline V gene sequence: CDR1 KGHSH, CDR2 LQKENI. The V and J ends lost 3 bases and 8 bases, in that order; junction bases with no gene match: 9. This CDR3 region has 16 residues. The CDR3 region is CASSPTTSGGQGTQYF. The CDR3 DNA reads TGTGCCAGCTCACCGACGACTAGCGGGGGACAGGGTACGCAGTATTTT.

This clone was picked up a small number of times. This rearrangement joins TRBV29-1 to TRBJ2-1; 9 nucleotides agree with TRBD1. Trimming took 8 bases from V and 9 from J; bases not matched to a gene: 14. Looked up from germline, CDR1 is SQVTM and CDR2 is ANQGSEA. The length of the CDR3 is 14 residues. In nucleotides, the CDR3 is TGCAGCTTCCTCCGGGACAGGGTAAATGTTGAGCAGTTCTTC. Protein: CSFLRDRVNVEQFF.